The present T cell receptor (beta chain) was sequenced within a study of T cell repertoires in cytomegalovirus infection. Broader study findings: Based on cumulative public TCR beta family frequency, carriers of CMV plus the relevant HLA were identified.

This clonotype was counted a few times. Its target is not known. TCRdb reanalysed the reads using MiXCR and keeps one entry per CDR3 protein. The table lists under 90,000 distinct CDR3 sequences, approximately 22% of them singletons. The CDR3 loop spans 14 amino acids. V lost 2 bases and J 6 bases, leaving 11 bases between the germline ends. The TCR sequence derives from a human donor in good health (CMV status not recorded). Some clones in this sample may be carry-over from other donors' samples. The sample taken for sequencing was PBMCs, sequenced either directly or after in vitro stimulation (not recorded which). V gene TRBV12-3 or TRBV12-4 combines with J gene TRBJ1-5; possibly TRBD1 for D (5 bases). The CDR3 nucleotides read TGTGCCAGCAGTTTATTCCAGGGAGGTCAGCCCCAGCATTTT. This gives the protein CASSLFQGGQPQHF.